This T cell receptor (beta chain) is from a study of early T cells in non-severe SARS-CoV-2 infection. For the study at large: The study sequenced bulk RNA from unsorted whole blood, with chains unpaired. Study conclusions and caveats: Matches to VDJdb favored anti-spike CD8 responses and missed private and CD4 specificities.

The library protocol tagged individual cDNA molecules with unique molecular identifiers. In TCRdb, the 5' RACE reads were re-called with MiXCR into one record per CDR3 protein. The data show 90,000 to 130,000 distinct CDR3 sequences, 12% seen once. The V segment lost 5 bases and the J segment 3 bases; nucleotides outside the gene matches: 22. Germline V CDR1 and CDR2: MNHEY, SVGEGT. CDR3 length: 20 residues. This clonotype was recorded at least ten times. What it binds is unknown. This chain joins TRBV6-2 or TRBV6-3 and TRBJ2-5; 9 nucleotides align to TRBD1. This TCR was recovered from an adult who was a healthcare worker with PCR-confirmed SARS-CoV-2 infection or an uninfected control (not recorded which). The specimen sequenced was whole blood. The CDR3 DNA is TGTGCCAGCAGTCTACGAAGATCGGGGACAGGGACACCATCGAAAGAGACCCAGTACTTC. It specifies CASSLRRSGTGTPSKETQYF.